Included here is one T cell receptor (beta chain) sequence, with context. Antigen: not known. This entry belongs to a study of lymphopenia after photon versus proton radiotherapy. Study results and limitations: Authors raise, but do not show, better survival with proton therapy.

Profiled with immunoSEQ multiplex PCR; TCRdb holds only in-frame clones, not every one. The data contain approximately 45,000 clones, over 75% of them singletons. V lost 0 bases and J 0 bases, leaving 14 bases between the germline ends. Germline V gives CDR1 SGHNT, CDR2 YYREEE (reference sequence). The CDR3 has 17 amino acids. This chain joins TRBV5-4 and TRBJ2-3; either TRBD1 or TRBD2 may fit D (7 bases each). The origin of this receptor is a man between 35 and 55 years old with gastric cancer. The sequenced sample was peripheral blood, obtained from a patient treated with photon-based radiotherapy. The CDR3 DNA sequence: TGTGCCAGCAGCTTGGGCAGGGGGGGACTTAGCACAGATACGCAGTATTTT. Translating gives CASSLGRGGLSTDTQYF.